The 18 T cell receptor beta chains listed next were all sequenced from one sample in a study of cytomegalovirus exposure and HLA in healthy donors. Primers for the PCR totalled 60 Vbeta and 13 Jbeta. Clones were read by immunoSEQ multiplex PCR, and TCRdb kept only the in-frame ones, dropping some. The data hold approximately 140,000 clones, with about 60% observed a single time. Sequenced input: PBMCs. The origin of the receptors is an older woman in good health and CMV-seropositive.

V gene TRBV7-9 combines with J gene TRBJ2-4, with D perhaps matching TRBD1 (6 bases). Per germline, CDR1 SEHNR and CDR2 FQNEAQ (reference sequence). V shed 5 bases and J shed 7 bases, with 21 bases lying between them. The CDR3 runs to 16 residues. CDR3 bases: TGTGCCAGCAGCATCCCACAGGGTAATCTGAGGAACATTCAGTACTTC. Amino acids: CASSIPQGNLRNIQYF. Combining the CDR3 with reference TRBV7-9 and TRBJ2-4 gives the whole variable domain DTGVSQNPRHKITKRGQNVTFRCDPISEHNRLYWYRQTLGQGPEFLTYFQNEAQLEKSRLLSDRFSAERPKGSFSTLEIQRTEQGDSAMYLCASSIPQGNLRNIQYFGAGTRLSVL.

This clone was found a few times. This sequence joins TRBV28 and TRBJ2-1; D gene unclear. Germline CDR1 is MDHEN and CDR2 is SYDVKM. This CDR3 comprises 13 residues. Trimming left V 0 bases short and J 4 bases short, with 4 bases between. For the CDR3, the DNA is TGTGCCAGCAGTTTATGGCGGTACAATGAGCAGTTCTTC. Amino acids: CASSLWRYNEQFF.

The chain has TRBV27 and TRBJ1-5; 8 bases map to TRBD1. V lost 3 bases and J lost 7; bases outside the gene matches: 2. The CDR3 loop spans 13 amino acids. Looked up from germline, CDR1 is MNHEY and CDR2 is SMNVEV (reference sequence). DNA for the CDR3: TGTGCCAGCAGTTTGGGACAGGCCCAGCCCCAGCATTTT. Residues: CASSLGQAQPQHF.

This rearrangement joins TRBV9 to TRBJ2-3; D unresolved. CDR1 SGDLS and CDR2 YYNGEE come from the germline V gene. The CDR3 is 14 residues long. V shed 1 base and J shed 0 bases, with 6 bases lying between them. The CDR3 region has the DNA TGTGCCAGCAGCGTAACACCTAGCACAGATACGCAGTATTTT. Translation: CASSVTPSTDTQYF. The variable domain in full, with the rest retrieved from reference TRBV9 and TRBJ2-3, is DSGVTQTPKHLITATGQRVTLRCSPRSGDLSVYWYQQSLDQGLQFLIQYYNGEERAKGNILERFSAQQFPDLHSELNLSSLELGDSALYFCASSVTPSTDTQYFGPGTRLTVL.

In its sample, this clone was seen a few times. CDR3 DNA sequence: TGTGCCACCAGACCTTTCGGGAGTGCGTCCTACAATGAGCAGTTCTTC. Translating gives CATRPFGSASYNEQFF. The chain is built from TRBV5-6 and TRBJ2-1; D is possibly TRBD2 (6 bases). Trimming removed 9 bases from V and 1 base from J, with 20 bases in between. CDR1 SGHDT and CDR2 YYEEEE come from the germline V gene. This CDR3 spans 16 amino acids.

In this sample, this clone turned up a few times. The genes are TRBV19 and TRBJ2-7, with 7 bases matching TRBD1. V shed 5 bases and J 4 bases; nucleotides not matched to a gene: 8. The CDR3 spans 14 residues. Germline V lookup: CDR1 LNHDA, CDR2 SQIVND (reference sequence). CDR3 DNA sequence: TGTGCCAGTAGTGCCTCCCACAGGGGTTACGAGCAGTACTTC. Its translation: CASSASHRGYEQYF.

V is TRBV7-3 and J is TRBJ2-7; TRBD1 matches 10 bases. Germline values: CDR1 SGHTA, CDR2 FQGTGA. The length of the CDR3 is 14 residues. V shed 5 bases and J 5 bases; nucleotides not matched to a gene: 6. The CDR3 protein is CASSLGTGENEQYF. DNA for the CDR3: TGTGCCAGCAGCCTCGGGACAGGGGAAAACGAGCAGTACTTC.

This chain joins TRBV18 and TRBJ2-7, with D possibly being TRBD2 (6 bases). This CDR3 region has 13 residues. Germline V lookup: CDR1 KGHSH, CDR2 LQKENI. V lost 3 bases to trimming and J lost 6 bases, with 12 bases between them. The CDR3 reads CASSPGGGGEQYF. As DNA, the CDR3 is TGTGCCAGCTCACCGGGGGGAGGAGGCGAGCAGTACTTC.

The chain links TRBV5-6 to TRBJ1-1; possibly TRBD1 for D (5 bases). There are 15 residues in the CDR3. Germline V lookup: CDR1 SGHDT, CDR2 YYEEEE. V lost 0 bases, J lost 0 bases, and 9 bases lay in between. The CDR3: CASSLEQGMNTEAFF. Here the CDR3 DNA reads TGTGCCAGCAGCTTGGAGCAGGGAATGAACACTGAAGCTTTCTTT.

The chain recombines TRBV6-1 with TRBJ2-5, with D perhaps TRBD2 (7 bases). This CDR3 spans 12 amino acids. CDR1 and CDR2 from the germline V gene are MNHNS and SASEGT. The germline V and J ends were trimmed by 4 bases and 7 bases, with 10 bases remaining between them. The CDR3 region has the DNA TGTGCCAGCAGTGTAGGGGGGGGGACCCAGTACTTC. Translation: CASSVGGGTQYF.

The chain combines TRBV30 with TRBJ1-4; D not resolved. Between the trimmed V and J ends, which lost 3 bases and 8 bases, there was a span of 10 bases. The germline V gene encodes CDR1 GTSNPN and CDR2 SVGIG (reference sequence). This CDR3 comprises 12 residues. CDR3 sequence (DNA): TGTGCCTGGAGGTACCCGAGAGAAAAACTGTTTTTT. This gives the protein CAWRYPREKLFF.

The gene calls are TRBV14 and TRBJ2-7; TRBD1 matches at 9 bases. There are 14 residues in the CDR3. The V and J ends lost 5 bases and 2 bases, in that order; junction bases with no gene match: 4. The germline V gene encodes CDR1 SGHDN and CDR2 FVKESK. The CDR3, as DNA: TGTGCCAGCAGCTACGGACAGGGGCCCTACGAGCAGTACTTC. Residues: CASSYGQGPYEQYF.

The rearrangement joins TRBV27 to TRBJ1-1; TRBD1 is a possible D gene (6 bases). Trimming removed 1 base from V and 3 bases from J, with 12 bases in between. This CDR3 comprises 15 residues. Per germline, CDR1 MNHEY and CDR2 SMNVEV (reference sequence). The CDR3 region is CASSLLQGLDTEAFF. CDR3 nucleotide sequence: TGTGCCAGCAGTTTATTACAGGGCCTAGACACTGAAGCTTTCTTT.

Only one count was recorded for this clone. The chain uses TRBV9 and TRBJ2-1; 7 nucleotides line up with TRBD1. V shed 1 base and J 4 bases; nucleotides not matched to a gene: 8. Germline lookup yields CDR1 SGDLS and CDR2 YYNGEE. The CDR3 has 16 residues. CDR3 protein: CASSVIRDSQYNEQFF. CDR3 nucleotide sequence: TGTGCCAGCAGCGTAATTAGGGACAGTCAATACAATGAGCAGTTCTTC.

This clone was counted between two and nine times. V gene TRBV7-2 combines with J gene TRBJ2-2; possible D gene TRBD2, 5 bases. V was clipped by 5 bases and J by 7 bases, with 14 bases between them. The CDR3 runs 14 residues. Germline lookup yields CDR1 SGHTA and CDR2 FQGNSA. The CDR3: CASSPTLALGELFF. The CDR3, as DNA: TGTGCCAGCAGCCCGACCCTAGCACTCGGGGAGCTGTTTTTT.

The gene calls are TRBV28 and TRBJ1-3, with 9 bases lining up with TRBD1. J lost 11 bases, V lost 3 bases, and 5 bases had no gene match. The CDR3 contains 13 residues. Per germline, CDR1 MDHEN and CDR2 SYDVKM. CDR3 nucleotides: TGTGCCAGCAGTTTCGGGGGACAGGGTTCCATATATTTT. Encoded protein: CASSFGGQGSIYF.

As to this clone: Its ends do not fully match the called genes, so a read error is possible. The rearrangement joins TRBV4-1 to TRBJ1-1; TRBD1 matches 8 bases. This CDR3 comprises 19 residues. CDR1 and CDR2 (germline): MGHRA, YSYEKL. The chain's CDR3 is CASSQVGDRPRRQNTEDFF. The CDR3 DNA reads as TGCGCCAGCAGCCAAGTGGGGGACAGGCCCCGAAGACAGAACACTGAAGATTTCTTT.

Written as DNA, the CDR3 is TGCGCCAGCAGTTCGGGACAGCTCTCCAATGAGCAGTTCTTC. This encodes CASSSGQLSNEQFF. This sequence joins TRBV10-1 and TRBJ2-1; 7 nucleotides agree with TRBD1. Germline V lookup: CDR1 WNHNN, CDR2 SYGVQD (reference sequence). The CDR3 has 14 amino acids. V shed 5 bases and J 6 bases; nucleotides not matched to a gene: 7.